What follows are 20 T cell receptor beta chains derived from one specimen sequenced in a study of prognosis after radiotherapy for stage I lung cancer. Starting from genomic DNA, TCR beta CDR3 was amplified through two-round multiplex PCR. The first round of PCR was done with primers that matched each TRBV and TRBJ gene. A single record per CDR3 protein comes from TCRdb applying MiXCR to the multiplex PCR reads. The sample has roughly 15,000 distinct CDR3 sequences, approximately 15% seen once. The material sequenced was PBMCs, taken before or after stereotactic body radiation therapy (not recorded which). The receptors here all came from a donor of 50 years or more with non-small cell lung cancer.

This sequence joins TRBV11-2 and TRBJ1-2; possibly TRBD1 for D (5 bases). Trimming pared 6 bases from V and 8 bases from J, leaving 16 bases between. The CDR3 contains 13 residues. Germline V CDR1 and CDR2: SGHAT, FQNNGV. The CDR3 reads CASSRRYRYGYTF. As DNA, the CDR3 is TGTGCCAGCAGTCGACGCTACAGGTACGGCTACACCTTC.

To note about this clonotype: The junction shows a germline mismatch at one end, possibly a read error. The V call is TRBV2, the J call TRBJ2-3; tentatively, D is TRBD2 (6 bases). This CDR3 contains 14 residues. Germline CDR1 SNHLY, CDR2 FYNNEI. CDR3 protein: CASCDGSGIDTQYF. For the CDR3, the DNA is TGTGCCAGCTGTGACGGGAGTGGCATAGATACGCAGTATTTT.

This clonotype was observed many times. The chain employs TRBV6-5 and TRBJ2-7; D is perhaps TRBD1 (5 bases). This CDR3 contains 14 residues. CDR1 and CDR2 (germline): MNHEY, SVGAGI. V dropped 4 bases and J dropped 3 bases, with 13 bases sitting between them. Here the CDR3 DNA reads TGTGCCAGCAGTTCGTGGGGCCCCAACTACGAGCAGTACGTC. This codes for CASSSWGPNYEQYV.

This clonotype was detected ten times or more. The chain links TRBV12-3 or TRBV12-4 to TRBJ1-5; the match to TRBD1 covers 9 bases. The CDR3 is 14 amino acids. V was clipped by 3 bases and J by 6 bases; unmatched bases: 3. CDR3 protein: CASSFTGGGQPQHF. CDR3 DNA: TGTGCCAGCAGTTTTACAGGGGGCGGTCAGCCCCAGCATTTT.

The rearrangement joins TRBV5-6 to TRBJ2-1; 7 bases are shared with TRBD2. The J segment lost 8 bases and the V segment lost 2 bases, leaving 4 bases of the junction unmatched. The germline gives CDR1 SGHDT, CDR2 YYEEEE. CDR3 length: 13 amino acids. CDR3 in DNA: TGTGCCAGCAGCTTCGGCGGGGGAGATGAGCAGTTCTTC. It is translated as CASSFGGGDEQFF.

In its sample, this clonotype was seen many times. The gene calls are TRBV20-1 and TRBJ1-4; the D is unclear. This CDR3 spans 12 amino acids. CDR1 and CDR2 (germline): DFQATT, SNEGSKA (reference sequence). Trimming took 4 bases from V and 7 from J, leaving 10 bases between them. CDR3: CSATSGFEKLFF. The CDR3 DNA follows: TGCAGTGCTACCTCCGGGTTTGAAAAACTGTTTTTT.

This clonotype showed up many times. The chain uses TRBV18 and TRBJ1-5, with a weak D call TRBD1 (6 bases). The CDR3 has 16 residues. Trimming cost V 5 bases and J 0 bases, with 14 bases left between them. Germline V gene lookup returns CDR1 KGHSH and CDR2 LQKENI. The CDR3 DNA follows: TGTGCCAGCTCAAATCTACAGGGAATTAGCAATCAGCCCCAGCATTTT. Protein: CASSNLQGISNQPQHF.

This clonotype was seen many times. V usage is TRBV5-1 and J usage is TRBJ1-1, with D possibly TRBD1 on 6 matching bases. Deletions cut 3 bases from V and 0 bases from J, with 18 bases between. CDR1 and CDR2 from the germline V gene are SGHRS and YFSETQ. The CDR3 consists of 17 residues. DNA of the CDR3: TGCGCCAGCAGCTCACAGGCTGGACAGCGCATGAACACTGAAGCTTTCTTT. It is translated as CASSSQAGQRMNTEAFF.

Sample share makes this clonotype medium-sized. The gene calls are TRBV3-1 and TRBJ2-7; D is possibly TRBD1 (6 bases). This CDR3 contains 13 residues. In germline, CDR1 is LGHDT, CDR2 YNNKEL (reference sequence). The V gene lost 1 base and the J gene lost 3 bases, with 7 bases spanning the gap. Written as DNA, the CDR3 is TGTGCCAGCAGCCAAGGGACAGACTACGAGCAGTACTTC. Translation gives CASSQGTDYEQYF.

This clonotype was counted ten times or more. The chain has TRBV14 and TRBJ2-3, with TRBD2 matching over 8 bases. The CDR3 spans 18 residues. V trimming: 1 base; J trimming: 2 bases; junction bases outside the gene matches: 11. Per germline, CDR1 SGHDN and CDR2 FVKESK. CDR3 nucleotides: TGTGCCAGCAGCCAAGCATCAATAGCGGGGAGTCTCACAGATACGCAGTATTTT. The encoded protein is CASSQASIAGSLTDTQYF.

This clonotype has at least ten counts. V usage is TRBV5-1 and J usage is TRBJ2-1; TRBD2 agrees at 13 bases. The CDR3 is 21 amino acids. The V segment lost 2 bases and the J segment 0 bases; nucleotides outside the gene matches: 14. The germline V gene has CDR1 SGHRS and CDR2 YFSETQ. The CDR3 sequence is CASSFGAPGTSGDSSYNEQFF. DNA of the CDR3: TGCGCCAGCAGCTTCGGGGCCCCCGGGACTAGCGGGGACAGCTCCTACAATGAGCAGTTCTTC.

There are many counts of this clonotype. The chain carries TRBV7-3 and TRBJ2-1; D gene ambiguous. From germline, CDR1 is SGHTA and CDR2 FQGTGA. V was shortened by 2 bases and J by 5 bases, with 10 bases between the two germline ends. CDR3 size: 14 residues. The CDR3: CASSLGNRNNEQFF. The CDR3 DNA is TGTGCCAGCAGCTTAGGAAACAGAAACAATGAGCAGTTCTTC. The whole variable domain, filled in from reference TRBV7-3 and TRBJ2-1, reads GAGVSQTPSNKVTEKGKYVELRCDPISGHTALYWYRQSLGQGPEFLIYFQGTGAADDSGLPNDRFFAVRPEGSVSTLKIQRTERGDSAVYLCASSLGNRNNEQFFGPGTRLTVL.

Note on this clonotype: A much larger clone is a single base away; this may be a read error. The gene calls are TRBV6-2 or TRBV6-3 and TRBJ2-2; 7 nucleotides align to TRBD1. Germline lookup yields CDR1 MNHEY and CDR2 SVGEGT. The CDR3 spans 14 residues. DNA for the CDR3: TGTGCCAGCAGTAGACAGGGAAACACCGGGGAGCTGCTTTTT. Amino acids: CASSRQGNTGELLF.

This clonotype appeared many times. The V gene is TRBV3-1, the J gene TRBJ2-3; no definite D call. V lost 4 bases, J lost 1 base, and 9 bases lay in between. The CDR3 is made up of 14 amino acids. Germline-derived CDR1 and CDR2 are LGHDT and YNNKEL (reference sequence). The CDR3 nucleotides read TGTGCCAGCAGCCCCTATTCAGGCACAGATACGCAGTATTTT. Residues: CASSPYSGTDTQYF.

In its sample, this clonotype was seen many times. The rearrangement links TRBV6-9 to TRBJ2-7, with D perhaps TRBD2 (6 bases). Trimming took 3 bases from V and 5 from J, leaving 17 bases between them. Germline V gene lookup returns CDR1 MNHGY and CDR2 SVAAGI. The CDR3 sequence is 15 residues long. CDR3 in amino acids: CASSYGAGSGNEQYF. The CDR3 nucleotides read TGTGCCAGCAGTTACGGGGCGGGATCGGGTAACGAGCAGTACTTC.

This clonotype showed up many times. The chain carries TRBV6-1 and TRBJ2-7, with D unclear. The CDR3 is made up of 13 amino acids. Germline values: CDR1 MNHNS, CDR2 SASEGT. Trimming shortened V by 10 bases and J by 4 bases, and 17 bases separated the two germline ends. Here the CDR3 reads CATRAPLGYEQYF. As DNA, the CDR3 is TGTGCCACCCGGGCCCCGCTGGGATACGAGCAGTACTTC.

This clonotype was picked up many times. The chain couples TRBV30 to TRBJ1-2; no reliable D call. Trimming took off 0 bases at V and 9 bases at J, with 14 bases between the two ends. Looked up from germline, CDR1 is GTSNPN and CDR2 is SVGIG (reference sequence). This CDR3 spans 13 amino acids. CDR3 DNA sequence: TGTGCCTGGAGTGTAAGTCGGCTTTGGAGCTACACCTTC. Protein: CAWSVSRLWSYTF.

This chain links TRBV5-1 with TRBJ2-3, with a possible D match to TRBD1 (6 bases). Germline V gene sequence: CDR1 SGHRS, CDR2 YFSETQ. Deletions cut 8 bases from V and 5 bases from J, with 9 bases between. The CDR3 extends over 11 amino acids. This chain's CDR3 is CARRQEDTQYF. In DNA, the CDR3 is TGCGCCAGACGACAGGAAGATACGCAGTATTTT.

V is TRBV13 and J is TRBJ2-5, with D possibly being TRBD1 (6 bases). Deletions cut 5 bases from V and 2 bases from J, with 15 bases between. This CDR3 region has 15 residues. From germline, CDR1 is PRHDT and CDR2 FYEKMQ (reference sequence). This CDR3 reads CASSVQGNFQETQYF. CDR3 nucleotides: TGTGCCAGCAGCGTTCAGGGGAACTTTCAAGAGACCCAGTACTTC.

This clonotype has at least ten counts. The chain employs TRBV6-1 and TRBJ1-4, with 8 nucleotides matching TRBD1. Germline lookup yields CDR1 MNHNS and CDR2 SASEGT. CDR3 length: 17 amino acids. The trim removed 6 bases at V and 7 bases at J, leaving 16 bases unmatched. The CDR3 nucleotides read TGTGCCAGCAGACGCGGACAGGGCGGGCGAAATAGTGAAAAACTGTTTTTT. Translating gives CASRRGQGGRNSEKLFF.